This T cell receptor beta chain stems from a study of blood T cell repertoires in COVID-19. Study-wide context: Both acute and convalescent COVID-19 samples were obtained from the United States, Italy and Spain. T cells, B-cell-depleted T cells, or PBMCs supplied cDNA or gDNA.

Germline CDR1 GTSNPN, CDR2 SVGIG (reference sequence). Trimming left V 5 bases short and J 0 bases short, with 8 bases between. The CDR3 covers 14 residues. This clone has a count of ten or more. As originally analysed: Estimated nucleated cell counts came from reference gene primer amplification. This table comes from immunoSEQ multiplex PCR, and its TCRdb copy is limited to in-frame clones, with some not included. V and J calls and clone size come straight from that table; D and trimming were deduced from the DNA. The profile covers more than 60,000 clones, with 80% to 95% appearing a single time and about 7% taken by the ten largest.

The receptor comes from a human donor in a cohort sampled during active COVID-19. Sequencing was done on a sample of peripheral blood. This chain uses TRBV30 with TRBJ1-6; D remains ambiguous. CDR3 DNA: TGTGCCTGGGAGTCCGGCTCCTATAATTCACCCCTCCACTTT. Residues: CAWESGSYNSPLHF.